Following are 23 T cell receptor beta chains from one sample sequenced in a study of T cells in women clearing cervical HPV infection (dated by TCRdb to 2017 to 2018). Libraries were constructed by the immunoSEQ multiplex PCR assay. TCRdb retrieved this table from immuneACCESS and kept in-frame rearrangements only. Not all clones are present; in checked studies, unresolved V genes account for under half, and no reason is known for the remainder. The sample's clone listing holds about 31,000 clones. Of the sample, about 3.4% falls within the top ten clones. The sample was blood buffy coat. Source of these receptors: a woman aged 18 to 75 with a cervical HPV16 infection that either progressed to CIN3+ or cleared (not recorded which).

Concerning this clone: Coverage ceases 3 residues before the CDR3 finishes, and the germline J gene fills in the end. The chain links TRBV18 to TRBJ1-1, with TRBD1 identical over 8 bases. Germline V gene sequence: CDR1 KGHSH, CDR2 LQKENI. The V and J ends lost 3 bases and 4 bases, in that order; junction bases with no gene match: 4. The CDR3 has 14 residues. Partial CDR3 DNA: TGTGCCAGCTCACCGAGGACAGGGCCCACTGAA. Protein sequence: CASSPRTGPTE. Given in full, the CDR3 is CASSPRTGPTEAFF.

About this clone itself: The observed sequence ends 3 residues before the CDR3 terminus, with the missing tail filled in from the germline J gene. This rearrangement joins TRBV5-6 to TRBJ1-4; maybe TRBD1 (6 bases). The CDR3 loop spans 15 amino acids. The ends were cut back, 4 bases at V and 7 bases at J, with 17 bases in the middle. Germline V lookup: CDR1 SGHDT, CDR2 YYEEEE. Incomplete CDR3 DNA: TGTGCCAGCAGCCTTTGGGGGGGCGCGTCTGAAAAA. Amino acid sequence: CASSLWGGASEK. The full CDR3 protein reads CASSLWGGASEKLFF.

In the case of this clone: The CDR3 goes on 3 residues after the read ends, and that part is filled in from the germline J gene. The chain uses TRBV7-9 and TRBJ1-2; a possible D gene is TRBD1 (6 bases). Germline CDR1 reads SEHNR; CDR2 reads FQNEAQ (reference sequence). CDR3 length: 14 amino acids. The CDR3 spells CASSFDPRGVTYTF. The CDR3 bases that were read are TGTGCCAGCAGCTTCGATCCCAGGGGTGTTACC.

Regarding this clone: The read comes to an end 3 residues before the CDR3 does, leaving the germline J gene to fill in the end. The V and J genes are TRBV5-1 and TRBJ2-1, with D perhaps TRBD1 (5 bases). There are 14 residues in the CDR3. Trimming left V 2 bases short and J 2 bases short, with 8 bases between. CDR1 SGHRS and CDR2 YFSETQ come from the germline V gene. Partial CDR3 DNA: TGCGCCAGCAGCTTTGACAGTACCTACAATGAG. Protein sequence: CASSFDSTYNE. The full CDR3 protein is CASSFDSTYNEQFF.

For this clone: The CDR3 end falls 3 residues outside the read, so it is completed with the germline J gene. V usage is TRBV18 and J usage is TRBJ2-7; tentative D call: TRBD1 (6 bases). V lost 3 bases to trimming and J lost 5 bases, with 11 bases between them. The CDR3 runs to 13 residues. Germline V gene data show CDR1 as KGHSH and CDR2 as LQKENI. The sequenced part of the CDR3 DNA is TGTGCCAGCTCACCGTCGAGGGGGAACGAG. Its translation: CASSPSRGNE. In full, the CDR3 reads CASSPSRGNEQYF.

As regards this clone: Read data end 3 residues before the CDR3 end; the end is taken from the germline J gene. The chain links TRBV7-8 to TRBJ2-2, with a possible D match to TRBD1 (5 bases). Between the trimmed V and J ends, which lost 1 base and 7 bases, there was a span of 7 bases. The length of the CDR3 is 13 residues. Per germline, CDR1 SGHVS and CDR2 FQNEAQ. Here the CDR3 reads CASSLVGVGELFF. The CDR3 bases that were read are TGTGCCAGCAGCTTAGTAGGGGTCGGGGAG.

The covered CDR3 bases are TGTGCCAGCAGTGGTCCAGGGATCAATCAGCCC. It encodes CASSGPGINQP. In full, the CDR3 is CASSGPGINQPQHF. The gene calls are TRBV2 and TRBJ1-5, with a weak D call TRBD1 (5 bases). The CDR3 is cut off 3 residues early in the read; its end comes from the germline J gene. The CDR3 extends over 14 amino acids. The V end lost 4 bases, the J end lost 3 bases, and 10 bases lay between the germline ends. Germline CDR1 is SNHLY and CDR2 is FYNNEI.

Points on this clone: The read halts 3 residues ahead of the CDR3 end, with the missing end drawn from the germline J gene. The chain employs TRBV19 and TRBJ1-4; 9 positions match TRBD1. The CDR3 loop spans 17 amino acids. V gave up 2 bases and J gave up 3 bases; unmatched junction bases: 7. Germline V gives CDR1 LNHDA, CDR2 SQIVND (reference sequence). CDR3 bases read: TGTGCCAGTAGTATACCGGGACAGGGTCGGGCTAATGAAAAA. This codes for CASSIPGQGRANEK. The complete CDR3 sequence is CASSIPGQGRANEKLFF.

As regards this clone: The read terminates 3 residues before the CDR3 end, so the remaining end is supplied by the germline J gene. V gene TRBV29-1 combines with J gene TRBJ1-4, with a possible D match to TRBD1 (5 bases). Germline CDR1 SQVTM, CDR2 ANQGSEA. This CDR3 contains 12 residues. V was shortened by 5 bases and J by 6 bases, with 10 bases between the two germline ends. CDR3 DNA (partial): TGCAGCGTTTTCCAAGGGGATGAAAAA. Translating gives CSVFQGDEK. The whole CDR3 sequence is CSVFQGDEKLFF.

CDR3 sequence reads: CSVVDLRELGTHEQYF. The CDR3 DNA, read in part, is TGCAGCGTTGTCGATCTCAGGGAGTTGGGAACGCACGAG. The chain joins TRBV29-1 to TRBJ2-7; tentatively, D is TRBD1 or TRBD2 (5 bases each). The read terminates 3 residues before the CDR3 end, so the remaining end is supplied by the germline J gene. CDR3 length: 16 residues. Germline-derived CDR1 and CDR2 are SQVTM and ANQGSEA. The V gene lost 4 bases and the J gene lost 5 bases, with 24 bases spanning the gap.

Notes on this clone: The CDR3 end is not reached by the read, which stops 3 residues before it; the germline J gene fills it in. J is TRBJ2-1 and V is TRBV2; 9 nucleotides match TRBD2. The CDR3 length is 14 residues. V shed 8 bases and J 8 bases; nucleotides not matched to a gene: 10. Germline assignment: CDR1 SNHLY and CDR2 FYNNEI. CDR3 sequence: CASERGVIRDEQFF. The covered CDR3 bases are TGTGCCAGCGAGCGGGGGGTCATCAGGGATGAG.

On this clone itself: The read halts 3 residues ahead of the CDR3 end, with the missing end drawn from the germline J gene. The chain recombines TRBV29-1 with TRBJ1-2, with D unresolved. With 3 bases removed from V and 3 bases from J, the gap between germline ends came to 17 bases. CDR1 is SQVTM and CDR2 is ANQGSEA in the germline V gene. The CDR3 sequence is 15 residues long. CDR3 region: CSVDEFLLADYGYTF. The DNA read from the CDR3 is TGCAGCGTTGATGAATTCCTCCTTGCGGACTATGGC.

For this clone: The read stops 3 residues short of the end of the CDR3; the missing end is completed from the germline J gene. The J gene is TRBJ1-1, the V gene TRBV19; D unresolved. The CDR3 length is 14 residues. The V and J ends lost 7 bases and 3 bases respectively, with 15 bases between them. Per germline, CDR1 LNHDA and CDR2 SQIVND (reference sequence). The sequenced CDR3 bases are TGTGCCAGTAAGGACGGGGTGTGGGACACTGAA. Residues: CASKDGVWDTE. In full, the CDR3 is CASKDGVWDTEAFF. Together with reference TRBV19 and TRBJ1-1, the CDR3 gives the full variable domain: DGGITQSPKYLFRKEGQNVTLSCEQNLNHDAMYWYRQDPGQGLRLIYYSQIVNDFQKGDIAEGYSVSREKKESFPLTVTSAQKNPTAFYLCASKDGVWDTEAFFGQGTRLTVV.

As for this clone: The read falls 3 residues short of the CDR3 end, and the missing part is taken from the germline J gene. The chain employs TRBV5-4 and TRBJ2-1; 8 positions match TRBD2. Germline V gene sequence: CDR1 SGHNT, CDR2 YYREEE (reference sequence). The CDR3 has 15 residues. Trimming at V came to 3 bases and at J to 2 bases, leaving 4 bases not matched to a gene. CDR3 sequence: CASSSAGGPYNEQFF. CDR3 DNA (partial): TGTGCCAGCAGCTCCGCGGGGGGCCCCTACAATGAG.

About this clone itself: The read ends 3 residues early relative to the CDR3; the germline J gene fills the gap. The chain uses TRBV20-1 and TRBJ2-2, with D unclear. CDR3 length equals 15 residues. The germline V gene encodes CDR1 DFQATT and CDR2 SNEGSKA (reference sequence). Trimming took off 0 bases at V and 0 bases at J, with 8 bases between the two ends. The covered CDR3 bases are TGCAGTGCTAGAGAGGCTAGACCGAACACCGGGGAG. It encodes CSAREARPNTGE. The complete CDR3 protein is CSAREARPNTGELFF.

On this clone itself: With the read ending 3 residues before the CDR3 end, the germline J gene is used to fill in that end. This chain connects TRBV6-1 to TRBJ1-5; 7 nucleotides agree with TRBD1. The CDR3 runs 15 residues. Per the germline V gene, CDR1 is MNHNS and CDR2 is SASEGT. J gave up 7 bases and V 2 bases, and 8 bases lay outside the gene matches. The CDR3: CASSEKGGAFQPQHF. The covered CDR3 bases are TGTGCCAGCAGTGAAAAAGGGGGCGCATTCCAGCCC.

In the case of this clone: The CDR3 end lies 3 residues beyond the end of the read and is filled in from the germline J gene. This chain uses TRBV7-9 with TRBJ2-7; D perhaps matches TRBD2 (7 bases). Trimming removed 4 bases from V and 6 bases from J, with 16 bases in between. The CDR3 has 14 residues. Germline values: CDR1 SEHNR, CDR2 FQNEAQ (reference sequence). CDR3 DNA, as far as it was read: TGTGCCAGCAGCTCCGGAGGGGGGGTCCCCGAG. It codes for CASSSGGGVPE. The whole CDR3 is CASSSGGGVPEQYF.

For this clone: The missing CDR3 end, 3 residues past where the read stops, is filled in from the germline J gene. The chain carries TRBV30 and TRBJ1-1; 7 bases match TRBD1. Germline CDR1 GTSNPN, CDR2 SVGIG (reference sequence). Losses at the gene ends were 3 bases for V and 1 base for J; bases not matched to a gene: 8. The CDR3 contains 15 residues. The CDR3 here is CAWRPTGVWNTEAFF. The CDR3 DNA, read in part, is TGTGCCTGGAGACCCACAGGGGTATGGAACACTGAA.

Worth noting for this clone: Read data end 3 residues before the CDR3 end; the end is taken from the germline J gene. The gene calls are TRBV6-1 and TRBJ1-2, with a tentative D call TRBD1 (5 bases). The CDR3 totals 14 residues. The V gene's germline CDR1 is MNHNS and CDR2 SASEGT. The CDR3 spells CASSVAGGADTYTF. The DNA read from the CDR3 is TGTGCCAGCAGTGTAGCGGGGGGTGCAGATACC.

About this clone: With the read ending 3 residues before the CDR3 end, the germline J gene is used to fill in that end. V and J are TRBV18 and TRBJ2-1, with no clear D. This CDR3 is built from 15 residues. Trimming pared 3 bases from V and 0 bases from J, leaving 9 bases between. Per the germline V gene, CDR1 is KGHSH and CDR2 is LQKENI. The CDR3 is CASSPTAGSYNEQFF. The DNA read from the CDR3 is TGTGCCAGCTCACCGACGGCAGGCTCCTACAATGAG.

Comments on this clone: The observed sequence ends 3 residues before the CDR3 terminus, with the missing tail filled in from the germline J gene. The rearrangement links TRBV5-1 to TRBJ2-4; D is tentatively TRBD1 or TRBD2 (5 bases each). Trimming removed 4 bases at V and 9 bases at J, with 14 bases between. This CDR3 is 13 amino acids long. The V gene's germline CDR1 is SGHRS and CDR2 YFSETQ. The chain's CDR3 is CASSRTEGLIQYF. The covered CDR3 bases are TGCGCCAGCAGCAGGACCGAGGGGCTCATT. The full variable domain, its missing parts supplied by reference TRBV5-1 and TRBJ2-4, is KAGVTQTPRYLIKTRGQQVTLSCSPISGHRSVSWYQQTPGQGLQFLFEYFSETQRNKGNFPGRFSGRQFSNSRSEMNVSTLELGDSALYLCASSRTEGLIQYFGAGTRLSVL.

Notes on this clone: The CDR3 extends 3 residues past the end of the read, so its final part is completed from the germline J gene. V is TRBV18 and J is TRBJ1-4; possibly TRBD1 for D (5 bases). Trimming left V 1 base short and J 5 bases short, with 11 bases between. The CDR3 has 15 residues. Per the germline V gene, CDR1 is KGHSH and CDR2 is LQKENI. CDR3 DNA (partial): TGTGCCAGCTCACCACAAGGGGCAAGAAATGAAAAA. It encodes CASSPQGARNEK. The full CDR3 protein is CASSPQGARNEKLFF.

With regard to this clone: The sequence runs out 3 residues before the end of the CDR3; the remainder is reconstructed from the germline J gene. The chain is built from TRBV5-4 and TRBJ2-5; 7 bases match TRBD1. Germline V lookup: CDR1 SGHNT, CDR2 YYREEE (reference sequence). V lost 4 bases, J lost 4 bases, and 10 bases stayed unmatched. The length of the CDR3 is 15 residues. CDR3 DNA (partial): TGTGCCAGCAGCCAACTACAGGGGATGGGAGAGACC. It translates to CASSQLQGMGET. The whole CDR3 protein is CASSQLQGMGETQYF.